Below are 21 T cell receptor beta chains sequenced from a single sample in a study of cytotoxic CD8 clonotypes in ibrutinib-treated CLL. Produced via immunoSEQ multiplex PCR; TCRdb's table is partial and in-frame only. This table has about 310,000 clones, 80% appearing once. Sequences were derived from PBMCs, sampled before ibrutinib treatment. These TCRs come from a human donor with chronic lymphocytic leukemia.

This clone has more than one count but fewer than ten. The genes are TRBV4-3 and TRBJ1-5; D not resolved. The CDR3 runs to 15 residues. V lost 0 bases, J lost 6 bases, and 12 bases lay in between. The V gene's germline CDR1 is LGHNA and CDR2 YSLEER. The CDR3 reads CASSQDWYGFQPQHF. Written as DNA, the CDR3 is TGCGCCAGCAGCCAAGATTGGTATGGCTTTCAGCCCCAGCATTTT.

This clone has more than one count but fewer than ten. The V gene is TRBV5-4, the J gene TRBJ2-1; 7 positions match TRBD1. Losses at the gene ends were 4 bases for V and 5 bases for J; bases not matched to a gene: 3. The germline gives CDR1 SGHNT, CDR2 YYREEE (reference sequence). The CDR3 runs 13 residues. CDR3 nucleotides: TGTGCCAGCAGCGGGACAGTAGACAATGAGCAGTTCTTC. Its protein is CASSGTVDNEQFF.

This chain uses TRBV9 with TRBJ1-5; 7 bases fit TRBD1. Germline V CDR1 and CDR2: SGDLS, YYNGEE. The CDR3 contains 14 residues. Trimming cost V 3 bases and J 2 bases; bases outside gene matches: 2. CDR3 protein: CASSGGTGNQPQHF. The CDR3 DNA follows: TGTGCCAGCAGCGGGGGGACAGGCAATCAGCCCCAGCATTTT.

The chain recombines TRBV27 with TRBJ2-6; 9 bases agree with TRBD2. The CDR3 loop spans 18 amino acids. Germline values: CDR1 MNHEY, CDR2 SMNVEV (reference sequence). The trim removed 3 bases at V and 0 bases at J, leaving 6 bases unmatched. CDR3 bases: TGTGCCAGCAGTTTCGGGCTAGCGGGACTCTCTGGGGCCAACGTCCTGACTTTC. Its protein product is CASSFGLAGLSGANVLTF. The full variable domain, its missing parts supplied by reference TRBV27 and TRBJ2-6, is EAQVTQNPRYLITVTGKKLTVTCSQNMNHEYMSWYRQDPGLGLRQIYYSMNVEVTDKGDVPEGYKVSRKEKRNFPLILESPSPNQTSLYFCASSFGLAGLSGANVLTFGAGSRLTVL.

The V gene is TRBV5-1, the J gene TRBJ2-1; D uncertain. V lost 4 bases, J lost 4 bases, and 18 bases lay in between. Germline lookup yields CDR1 SGHRS and CDR2 YFSETQ. The CDR3 totals 16 residues. The CDR3 DNA reads as TGCGCCAGCAGCGTAACTACCCCCGGACCTTACAATGAGCAGTTCTTC. Translating it yields CASSVTTPGPYNEQFF.

The rearrangement joins TRBV7-2 to TRBJ2-1; D is undetermined. The germline gives CDR1 SGHTA, CDR2 FQGNSA. V lost 1 base to trimming and J lost 8 bases, with 15 bases between them. The CDR3 extends over 15 amino acids. CDR3: CASSLVGLPSDEQFF. The CDR3 DNA follows: TGTGCCAGCAGCTTAGTAGGCTTACCCTCGGATGAGCAGTTCTTC.

The V gene is TRBV11-2, the J gene TRBJ2-1; a weak D match, TRBD2 (6 bases). The germline V gene has CDR1 SGHAT and CDR2 FQNNGV. V was pared by 5 bases and J by 12 bases, with 14 bases between. This CDR3 contains 12 residues. CDR3 amino acids: CASSPQRRGQFF. The DNA of the CDR3 is TGTGCCAGCAGCCCCCAGAGGAGGGGGCAGTTCTTC. Variable domain in full (rest from reference TRBV11-2 and TRBJ2-1): EAGVAQSPRYKIIEKRQSVAFWCNPISGHATLYWYQQILGQGPKLLIQFQNNGVVDDSQLPKDRFSAERLKGVDSTLKIQPAKLEDSAVYLCASSPQRRGQFFGPGTRLTVL.

The CDR3 spells CASSLPGGNEQFF. CDR3 nucleotides: TGTGCCAGCAGCCTCCCAGGGGGGAATGAGCAGTTCTTC. The genes are TRBV7-6 and TRBJ2-1; the D gene is possibly TRBD1 (7 bases). CDR3 length equals 13 residues. Germline values: CDR1 SGHVS, CDR2 FNYEAQ. Trimming cost V 5 bases and J 7 bases, with 12 bases left between them.

There are a few counts of this clone. The chain employs TRBV28 and TRBJ2-7; a weak D match, TRBD1 (6 bases). Germline CDR1 MDHEN, CDR2 SYDVKM. Between the trimmed V and J ends, which lost 5 bases and 3 bases, there was a span of 17 bases. This CDR3 has 15 amino acids. The CDR3 reads CASSPWTAQGYEQYF. The DNA of the CDR3 is TGTGCCAGCAGTCCCTGGACAGCGCAAGGCTACGAGCAGTACTTC.

This clone was observed once. The chain uses TRBV20-1 and TRBJ2-1; D is unclear. V shed 3 bases and J shed 4 bases, with 4 bases lying between them. CDR1 is DFQATT and CDR2 is SNEGSKA in the germline V gene (reference sequence). The length of the CDR3 is 11 residues. The CDR3 DNA sequence: TGCAGTGCTAGTCTGTACAATGAGCAGTTCTTC. Protein: CSASLYNEQFF.

The chain recombines TRBV4-2 with TRBJ2-5; TRBD1 or TRBD2 may be the D gene (5 bases each). Trimming shortened V by 1 base and J by 3 bases, and 9 bases separated the two germline ends. The CDR3 is 14 residues long. CDR1 is LGHNA and CDR2 is YNFKEQ in the germline V gene. The CDR3 region has the DNA TGTGCCAGCAGCCAAGTTCGGGGCGAAGAGACCCAGTACTTC. Protein sequence: CASSQVRGEETQYF.

The rearrangement joins TRBV18 to TRBJ2-5, with 10 bases aligning to TRBD2. The ends lost 4 bases at V and 0 bases at J; junction bases unmatched: 2. The CDR3 runs to 15 residues. Germline CDR1 KGHSH, CDR2 LQKENI. In DNA, the CDR3 is TGTGCCAGCTCACGTAGCGGGGGGTACCAAGAGACCCAGTACTTC. Translating it yields CASSRSGGYQETQYF.

This rearrangement joins TRBV4-2 to TRBJ2-7; TRBD2 is a possible D gene (6 bases). This CDR3 region has 14 residues. Per the germline V gene, CDR1 is LGHNA and CDR2 is YNFKEQ. The germline V and J ends were trimmed by 2 bases and 8 bases, with 16 bases remaining between them. This CDR3 reads CASSQQVVGGQQYF. The CDR3 DNA sequence: TGTGCCAGCAGCCAACAGGTGGTTGGAGGGCAGCAGTACTTC.

V usage is TRBV10-1 and J usage is TRBJ2-1; perhaps D is TRBD1 or TRBD2 (5 bases each). Germline V lookup: CDR1 WNHNN, CDR2 SYGVQD (reference sequence). V was cut by 4 bases and J by 6 bases, with 7 bases left in between. CDR3 length: 12 residues. The CDR3 sequence is CASSGGGNEQFF. The CDR3 DNA sequence: TGCGCCAGCAGTGGTGGGGGCAATGAGCAGTTCTTC.

As regards this clone: Other DNA sequences in this specimen translate into the identical CDR3. The V gene is TRBV19, the J gene TRBJ1-1, with TRBD1 matching over 7 bases. Losses at the gene ends were 3 bases for V and 4 bases for J; bases not matched to a gene: 2. The CDR3 loop spans 13 amino acids. Looked up from germline, CDR1 is LNHDA and CDR2 is SQIVND (reference sequence). The CDR3 loop reads CASSIGTATEAFF. Written as DNA, the CDR3 is TGTGCCAGTAGTATTGGGACAGCCACTGAAGCTTTCTTT.

The chain uses TRBV30 and TRBJ2-7; perhaps TRBD1 as D (5 bases). V dropped 8 bases and J dropped 3 bases, with 14 bases sitting between them. The CDR3 has 12 amino acids. CDR1 and CDR2 (germline): GTSNPN, SVGIG (reference sequence). CDR3 sequence: CALSQGDYEQYF. The CDR3 region has the DNA TGTGCCCTCTCTCAGGGTGACTACGAGCAGTACTTC.

This clone was recorded only once. The V call is TRBV30, the J call TRBJ2-2, with 10 bases matching TRBD2. J lost 0 bases, V lost 1 base, and 8 bases had no gene match. Germline CDR1 and CDR2: GTSNPN and SVGIG (reference sequence). The CDR3 sequence is 18 residues long. CDR3 sequence: CAWSAKAGGFANTGELFF. CDR3 coding DNA: TGTGCCTGGAGTGCGAAAGCGGGAGGGTTCGCGAACACCGGGGAGCTGTTTTTT. Together with reference TRBV30 and TRBJ2-2, the CDR3 gives the full variable domain: SQTIHQWPATLVQPVGSPLSLECTVEGTSNPNLYWYRQAAGRGLQLLFYSVGIGQISSEVPQNLSASRPQDRQFILSSKKLLLSDSGFYLCAWSAKAGGFANTGELFFGEGSRLTVL.

The chain has TRBV5-1 and TRBJ2-1, with a possible D match to TRBD1 (6 bases). The germline V gene has CDR1 SGHRS and CDR2 YFSETQ. V was cut by 4 bases and J by 0 bases, with 17 bases left in between. This CDR3 has 17 residues. CDR3 amino acids: CASSAQGGLSSYNEQFF. The CDR3 nucleotides are TGCGCCAGCAGCGCACAGGGTGGGTTGAGCTCCTACAATGAGCAGTTCTTC.

The gene calls are TRBV21-1 and TRBJ2-3. TRBV21-1 is a pseudogene segment. The CDR3 sequence is 14 residues long. The CDR3 protein is CASSKAENTDTQYF. CDR3 nucleotide sequence: TGTGCCAGCAGCAAAGCGGAAAACACAGATACGCAGTATTTT.

The chain has TRBV6-5 and TRBJ1-5; D is ambiguous. V gave up 0 bases and J gave up 3 bases, with 9 bases separating them. Germline values: CDR1 MNHEY, CDR2 SVGAGI. The length of the CDR3 is 15 residues. The CDR3 sequence is CASSYSIGYNQPQHF. The CDR3 nucleotides read TGTGCCAGCAGTTACTCGATTGGGTACAATCAGCCCCAGCATTTT.

This chain joins TRBV7-2 and TRBJ1-5, with D hard to call. Trimming took off 0 bases at V and 0 bases at J, with 6 bases between the two ends. The CDR3 length is 15 residues. Germline CDR1 reads SGHTA; CDR2 reads FQGNSA. CDR3 in amino acids: CASSLAAASNQPQHF. DNA for the CDR3: TGTGCCAGCAGCTTAGCGGCAGCTAGCAATCAGCCCCAGCATTTT.